The clone carrying this TCR beta chain was picked up many times. Its antigen is not known. Looked up from germline, CDR1 is MNHEY and CDR2 is SVGAGI. The CDR3 consists of 15 residues. Trimming at V came to 6 bases and at J to 1 base, leaving 8 bases not matched to a gene. The source of the sample is a study of CD8 T cells in ankylosing spondylitis. Study outcomes and limitations: A motif of 7 or 8 highly homologous TCR beta variants was seen as apparently characteristic of ankylosing spondylitis blood.

Preparation of TCR beta libraries was done by quantitative 5'-RACE with molecular barcodes. TCRdb passed the 5' RACE reads through MiXCR, listing each CDR3 protein once. Of about 360,000 distinct CDR3 sequences in the sample, about 15% were seen once. The chain couples TRBV6-5 to TRBJ1-1; 7 nucleotides match TRBD1. The sequencing sample was made of blood, either unsorted or a sorted T cell fraction (not recorded which). This clonotype originated in a male donor with ankylosing spondylitis or in good health (not recorded which). The CDR3 nucleotides are TGTGCCAGCAGATTAATGGGGACAGAGAACACTGAAGCTTTCTTT. Its translation is CASRLMGTENTEAFF.